The present entry profiles one TCR beta chain with its context. One entry per CDR3 protein, called by TCRdb with MiXCR from the RT-PCR reads. The sample carries about 680,000 distinct CDR3 sequences, approximately 15% recorded once. The V and J ends lost 6 bases and 1 base respectively, with 9 bases between them. CDR3 length: 12 residues. CDR1 is DFQATT, CDR2 SNEGSKA, per germline (reference sequence). This chain uses TRBV20-1 with TRBJ1-2; D remains ambiguous. This TCR came from a female donor in good health, serving as a healthy control. Input material: memory CD4+ T cells from blood. CDR3 in amino acids: CSAMDGNYGYTF. CDR3 coding DNA: TGCAGTGCGATGGACGGTAACTATGGCTACACCTTC.